This T cell receptor (beta chain) is from a study of Ad26.COV2.S vaccination and SARS-CoV-2 variants. For the study at large: Donor was one of the participants in the Ad26.COV2.S arm of the COV1001 trial.

This sample's treatment: roughly 19 received Ad26.COV2.S at low or high dose, single or two shots; about 5 received placebo; per-sample allocation not given. Sampling was done on day 63 after the first vaccine or placebo injection. Boston provided a donor who was an adult aged 18-55 years. An Ad26 vector was used to express Wuhan-strain SARS-CoV-2 spike as the vaccine. Comment on this clone: Its target is not known.

The protocol was immunoSEQ multiplex PCR, while the TCRdb copy is restricted to in-frame clones and leaves out a portion. Of hundreds of thousands of clones in the sample, roughly 90% were seen once. The trim removed 4 bases at V and 4 bases at J, leaving 6 bases unmatched. The V gene's germline CDR1 is MDHEN and CDR2 SYDVKM. This CDR3 has 16 residues. General observations from the study: Analyses of TCR breadth and depth may have underestimated total T cell responses.

The sequence came from a person aged 18 to 59 who received the Ad26.COV2.S COVID-19 vaccine or a placebo. The V and J genes are TRBV28 and TRBJ2-1; 11 nucleotides match TRBD2. The specimen comprised peripheral blood, sampled in a trial of Ad26.COV2.S vaccine versus placebo. CDR3 protein: CASSSGGTSGYNEQFF. Here the CDR3 DNA reads TGTGCCAGCAGTTCGGGGGGGACTAGCGGTTACAATGAGCAGTTCTTC.